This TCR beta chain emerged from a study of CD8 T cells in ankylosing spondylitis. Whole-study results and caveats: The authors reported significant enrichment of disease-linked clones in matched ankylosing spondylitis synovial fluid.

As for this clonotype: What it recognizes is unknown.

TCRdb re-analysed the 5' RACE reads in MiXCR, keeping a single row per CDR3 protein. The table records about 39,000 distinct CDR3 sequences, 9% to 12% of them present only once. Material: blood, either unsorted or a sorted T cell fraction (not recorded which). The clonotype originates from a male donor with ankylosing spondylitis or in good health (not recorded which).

The CDR3 nucleotides are TGTGCCACCAGCAGACAACAGGGGGCGAACACTGAAGCTTTCTTT. Its translation: CATSRQQGANTEAFF. The J gene is TRBJ1-1, the V gene TRBV15; 9 positions match TRBD1. Unmatched junction bases numbered 2, after V lost 2 bases and J lost 1 base. The germline gives CDR1 LNHNV, CDR2 YYDKDF (reference sequence). The CDR3 spans 15 residues.